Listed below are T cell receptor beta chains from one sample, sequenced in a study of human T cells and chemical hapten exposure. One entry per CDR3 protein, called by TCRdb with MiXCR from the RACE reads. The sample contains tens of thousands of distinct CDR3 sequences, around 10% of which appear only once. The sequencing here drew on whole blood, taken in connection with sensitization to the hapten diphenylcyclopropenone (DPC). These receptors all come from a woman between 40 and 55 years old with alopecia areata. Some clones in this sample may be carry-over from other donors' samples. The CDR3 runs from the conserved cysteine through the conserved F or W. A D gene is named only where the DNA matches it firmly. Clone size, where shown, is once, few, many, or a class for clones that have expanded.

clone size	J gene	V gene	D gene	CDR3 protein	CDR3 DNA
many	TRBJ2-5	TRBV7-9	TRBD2	CASSPLTSGDEETQYF	TGTGCCAGCAGCCCCCTGACTAGCGGGGATGAAGAGACCCAGTACTTC
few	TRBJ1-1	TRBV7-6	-	CASSHPGFTEAFF	TGTGCCAGCAGCCACCCGGGGTTTACTGAAGCTTTCTTT
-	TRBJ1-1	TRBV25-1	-	CASSARWGDEAFF	TGTGCCAGCAGCGCCCGGTGGGGCGATGAAGCTTTCTTT
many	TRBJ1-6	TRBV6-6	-	CASIGGAKNNSPLHF	TGTGCCAGCATTGGGGGGGCGAAGAATAATTCACCCCTCCACTTT
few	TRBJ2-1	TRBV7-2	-	CASSSYNRDAYNEQFF	TGTGCCAGCAGTTCTTATAACCGGGACGCCTACAATGAGCAGTTCTTC
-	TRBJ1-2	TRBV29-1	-	CSIKMSRGEETF	TGCAGCATCAAAATGTCCAGGGGTGAGGAGACCTTC
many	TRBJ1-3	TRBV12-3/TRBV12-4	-	CASSLVLGNTIYF	TGTGCCAGCAGTTTAGTCCTTGGAAACACCATATATTTT
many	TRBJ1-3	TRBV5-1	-	CASSLVGENTIYF	TGCGCCAGCAGCTTGGTAGGGGAAAACACCATATATTTT
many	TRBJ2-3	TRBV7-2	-	CASSLDRRDTQYF	TGTGCCAGCAGCTTAGACCGGAGGGATACGCAGTATTTT
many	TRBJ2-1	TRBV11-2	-	CASSFNRDEQFF	TGTGCCAGCAGCTTCAATCGGGATGAGCAGTTCTTC
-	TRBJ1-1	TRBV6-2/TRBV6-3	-	CASHEGGWANTEAFF	TGTGCCAGCCACGAAGGGGGATGGGCGAACACTGAAGCTTTCTTT
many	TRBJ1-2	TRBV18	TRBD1	CASSEGQEIYGYTF	TGTGCCAGCTCAGAGGGACAGGAGATCTACGGCTACACCTTC
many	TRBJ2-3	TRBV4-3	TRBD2	CASSQDLAERDTQYF	TGCGCCAGCAGCCAAGACCTAGCGGAGAGAGATACGCAGTATTTT
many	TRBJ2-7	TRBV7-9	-	CASSLVYGHPYF	TGTGCCAGCAGCTTAGTGTACGGACACCCTTACTTC
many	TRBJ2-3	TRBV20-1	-	CSARGRVAADTQYF	TGCAGTGCTAGAGGTAGAGTAGCGGCAGATACGCAGTATTTT
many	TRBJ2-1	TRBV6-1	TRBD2	CASRRTSGGFYNEQFF	TGTGCCAGCAGGCGAACTAGCGGGGGTTTTTACAATGAGCAGTTCTTC
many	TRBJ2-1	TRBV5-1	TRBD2	CASSSRGLANYNEQFF	TGCGCCAGCAGCTCCAGAGGACTAGCGAACTACAATGAGCAGTTCTTC
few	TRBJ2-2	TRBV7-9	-	CASSPLEIRDGELFF	TGTGCCAGCAGCCCGCTCGAAATCAGGGACGGGGAGCTGTTTTTT
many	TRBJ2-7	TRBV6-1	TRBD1	CASSEWDRGSYEQYF	TGTGCCAGCAGTGAGTGGGACAGGGGCTCCTACGAGCAGTACTTC
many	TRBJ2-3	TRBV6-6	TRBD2	CASKTGGEADTQYF	TGTGCCAGCAAAACGGGGGGTGAGGCAGATACGCAGTATTTT
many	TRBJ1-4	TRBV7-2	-	CASSRLPGSHEKLFF	TGTGCCAGCAGCCGGCTTCCCGGCAGTCATGAAAAACTGTTTTTT
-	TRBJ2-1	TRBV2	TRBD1	CASSEEATGGIDEQFF	TGTGCCAGCAGTGAAGAGGCGACAGGGGGCATCGATGAGCAGTTCTTC
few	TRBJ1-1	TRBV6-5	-	CASSSSPPSGHHGTEAFF	TGTGCCAGCAGCTCAAGTCCCCCCTCAGGTCACCACGGCACTGAAGCTTTCTTT
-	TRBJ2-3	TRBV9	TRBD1	CASSVVSGGYDTQYF	TGTGCCAGCAGCGTAGTATCAGGGGGCTATGATACGCAGTATTTT
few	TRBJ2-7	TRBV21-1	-	CASSGTGTGVNPSYEQYF	TGTGCCAGCAGCGGAACCGGGACAGGGGTAAATCCCTCCTACGAGCAGTACTTC
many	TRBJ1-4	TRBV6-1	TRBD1	CASSATRTGGIEKLFF	TGTGCCAGCAGCGCCACCCGGACAGGGGGCATTGAAAAACTGTTTTTT
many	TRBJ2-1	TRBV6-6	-	CASSYSDGEQFF	TGTGCCAGCAGTTACTCGGATGGCGAGCAGTTCTTC
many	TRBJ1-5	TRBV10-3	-	CAISPVWGTSNQPQHF	TGTGCCATCAGCCCCGTTTGGGGGACAAGCAATCAGCCCCAGCATTTT
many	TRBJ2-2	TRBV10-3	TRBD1	CAIRTGDTNTGELFF	TGTGCCATCAGGACAGGGGATACAAACACCGGGGAGCTGTTTTTT
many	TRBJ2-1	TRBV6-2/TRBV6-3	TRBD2	CASTPTGGGDEQFF	TGTGCCAGCACTCCCACGGGGGGGGGTGATGAGCAGTTCTTC
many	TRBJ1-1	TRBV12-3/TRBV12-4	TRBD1	CASSLSGGGVNTEAFF	TGTGCCAGCAGCCTCTCAGGGGGCGGGGTGAACACTGAAGCTTTCTTT
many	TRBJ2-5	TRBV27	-	CASSWSRGETQYF	TGTGCCAGCAGCTGGTCGAGAGGAGAGACCCAGTACTTC
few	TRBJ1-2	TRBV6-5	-	CASSLSPLSDGYTF	TGTGCCAGCAGTTTGTCGCCATTATCGGATGGCTACACCTTC
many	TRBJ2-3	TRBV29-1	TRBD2	CSVGSGGTDTQYF	TGCAGCGTGGGTAGCGGGGGAACAGATACGCAGTATTTT
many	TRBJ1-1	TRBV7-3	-	CASSLIPATEAFF	TGTGCCAGCAGCTTAATACCAGCCACTGAAGCTTTCTTT
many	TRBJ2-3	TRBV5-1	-	CASSLGPHTDTQYF	TGCGCCAGCAGCTTGGGACCTCACACAGATACGCAGTATTTT
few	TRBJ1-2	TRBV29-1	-	CSVNTVGYTF	TGCAGCGTTAATACAGTTGGCTACACCTTC
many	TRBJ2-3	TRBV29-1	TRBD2	CSVERRGGTDTQYF	TGCAGCGTTGAGAGGCGGGGGGGCACAGATACGCAGTATTTT
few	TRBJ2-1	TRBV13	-	CASSRVDGSSYNEQFF	TGTGCCAGCAGCAGGGTAGACGGGAGCTCCTACAATGAGCAGTTCTTC
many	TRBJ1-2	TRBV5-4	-	CASSLGTSYGYTF	TGTGCCAGCAGCTTAGGTACCTCCTATGGCTACACCTTC
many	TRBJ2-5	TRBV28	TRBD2	CASREAGVRETQYF	TGTGCCAGCAGGGAAGCGGGGGTTAGGGAGACCCAGTACTTC
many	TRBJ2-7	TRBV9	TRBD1	CASSGQGYEQYF	TGTGCCAGCAGCGGACAGGGCTACGAGCAGTACTTC
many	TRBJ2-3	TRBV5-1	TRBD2	CASRGGSSTDTQYF	TGCGCCAGCAGGGGCGGGAGTAGCACAGATACGCAGTATTTT
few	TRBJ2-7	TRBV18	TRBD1	CASSPKLGQGSYEQYF	TGTGCCAGCTCACCAAAACTGGGACAGGGGTCCTACGAGCAGTACTTC
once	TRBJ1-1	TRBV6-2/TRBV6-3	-	CASRWVASTEAFF	TGTGCCAGCAGGTGGGTCGCTTCCACTGAAGCTTTCTTT
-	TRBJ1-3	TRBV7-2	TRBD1	CASSSRGPSGNTIYF	TGTGCCAGCAGTTCAAGGGGGCCCTCTGGAAACACCATATATTTT
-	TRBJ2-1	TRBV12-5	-	CASGSGGSSYNEQFF	TGTGCTAGTGGTTCCGGGGGCAGCTCCTACAATGAGCAGTTCTTC
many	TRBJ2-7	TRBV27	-	CASASSYEQYF	TGTGCCAGCGCATCATCCTACGAGCAGTACTTC
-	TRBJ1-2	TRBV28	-	CASSSRRDSWNYGYTF	TGTGCCAGCAGTTCGAGACGCGATTCCTGGAACTATGGCTACACCTTC
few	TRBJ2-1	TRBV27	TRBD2	CASTVAGTSKPNEQFF	TGTGCCAGCACCGTAGCCGGGACTAGCAAACCCAATGAGCAGTTCTTC
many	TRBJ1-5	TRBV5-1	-	CASSPGSLRGNQPQHF	TGCGCCAGCAGCCCCGGGAGCCTCCGAGGCAATCAGCCCCAGCATTTT
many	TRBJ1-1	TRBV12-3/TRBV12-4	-	CASSLGKRTEAFF	TGTGCCAGCAGTTTGGGGAAACGGACTGAAGCTTTCTTT
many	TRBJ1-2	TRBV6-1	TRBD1	CASRPTGAYGYTF	TGTGCCAGCAGACCGACAGGGGCCTATGGCTACACCTTC
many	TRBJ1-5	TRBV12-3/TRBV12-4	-	CASSPVDQPQHF	TGTGCCAGCAGCCCCGTCGATCAGCCCCAGCATTTT